The sequence of this T cell receptor (beta chain) was determined in a study of beta chain features in type 1 diabetes. Study-level background: What patients shared with healthy donors was a similar profile of age, gender and cell yields.

TCRB transcripts that were expressed got sequenced, as all of the isolated RNA had been reverse transcribed. An average of around 3.9 million reads was obtained for naive, central memory and regulatory T cell samples. Produced via immunoSEQ multiplex PCR; TCRdb's table is partial and in-frame only. The table shows more than 250,000 clones, with about 13% occurring only once. Whole-study findings and limits: All four CD4+ subsets from Type 1 diabetes patients carried moderately but significantly shorter TCRB CDR3s.

This clone turned up a few times. The antigen remains undetermined. The CDR3 has 13 amino acids. Germline assignment: CDR1 SEHNR and CDR2 FQNEAQ (reference sequence). V gave up 5 bases and J gave up 11 bases; unmatched junction bases: 10. The V and J genes are TRBV7-9 and TRBJ2-3; 7 bases fit TRBD1. This sequence originates from a man aged 25-45 years with type 1 diabetes. The sequencing input was naive CD4+ T cells from blood. Here the CDR3 DNA reads TGTGCCAGCAGCCTCAGGGGGATGAGGGGGCAGTATTTT. Protein: CASSLRGMRGQYF.